Listed here are 7 T cell receptor beta chains from one sample, sequenced in a study of OX40 agonist ivuxolimab in advanced cancers. The receptor library was made with the immunoSEQ multiplex PCR assay. The table comes from immuneACCESS by way of TCRdb, which keeps in-frame sequences with V and J called. Part of the clones is missing from these tables; in studies checked, under half for an unresolved V gene and the rest for unknown reasons. The sample yields 40,000 to 50,000 clones; roughly 80% were counted once. Of the sample, about 10% is held by the ten largest clones. The sample here was CD4+ or CD8+ T cells sorted from blood, taken in a trial of the OX40 agonist ivuxolimab. All receptors come from an adult with an advanced solid tumor such as melanoma, head and neck, liver or kidney cancer.

This rearrangement joins TRBV12-5 to TRBJ1-1; D unclear. Germline V lookup: CDR1 LGHNT, CDR2 FRNRAP. The CDR3 totals 13 residues. Trimming took 1 base from V and 1 from J, leaving 4 bases between them. DNA of the CDR3: TGTGCTAGTGGTTTGGCAGAGAACACTGAAGCTTTCTTT. Translation gives CASGLAENTEAFF.

This chain uses TRBV14 with TRBJ2-1, with 9 nucleotides matching TRBD2. The V gene's germline CDR1 is SGHDN and CDR2 FVKESK. The ends lost 1 base at V and 1 base at J; junction bases unmatched: 2. The CDR3 runs 16 residues. CDR3 amino acids: CASSQVSGRSYNEQFF. In DNA, the CDR3 is TGTGCCAGCAGCCAAGTTAGCGGGAGATCCTACAATGAGCAGTTCTTC.

The genes are TRBV6-1 and TRBJ1-5; D is undetermined. Deletions cut 10 bases from V and 3 bases from J, with 13 bases between. The CDR3 length is 13 residues. Looked up from germline, CDR1 is MNHNS and CDR2 is SASEGT. The CDR3 is CATTLAPNQPQHF. The CDR3 DNA reads TGTGCCACCACACTGGCTCCCAATCAGCCCCAGCATTTT.

The gene calls are TRBV18 and TRBJ1-1, with D uncertain. Germline assignment: CDR1 KGHSH and CDR2 LQKENI. The V end was cut by 3 bases, the J end by 4 bases, with 9 bases between. This CDR3 region has 13 residues. As DNA, the CDR3 is TGTGCCAGCTCACCCCCCGGGAGCACTGAAGCTTTCTTT. Translation: CASSPPGSTEAFF.

The chain has TRBV7-9 and TRBJ1-1; no clear D gene. V was shortened by 6 bases and J by 0 bases, with 14 bases between the two germline ends. The length of the CDR3 is 15 residues. CDR1 and CDR2 (germline): SEHNR, FQNEAQ (reference sequence). In DNA, the CDR3 is TGTGCCAGCAGTCCTACGCGCAGGATGAACACTGAAGCTTTCTTT. It translates to CASSPTRRMNTEAFF. Combining the CDR3 with reference TRBV7-9 and TRBJ1-1 gives the whole variable domain DTGVSQNPRHKITKRGQNVTFRCDPISEHNRLYWYRQTLGQGPEFLTYFQNEAQLEKSRLLSDRFSAERPKGSFSTLEIQRTEQGDSAMYLCASSPTRRMNTEAFFGQGTRLTVV.

CDR3 nucleotide sequence: TGTGCCAGTAGTAGAAGCCAACAGGCCTACGAGCAGTACTTC. It translates to CASSRSQQAYEQYF. The chain carries TRBV19 and TRBJ2-7, with a weak D call TRBD1 (5 bases). The CDR3 contains 14 residues. In germline, CDR1 is LNHDA, CDR2 SQIVND (reference sequence). V lost 4 bases, J lost 2 bases, and 12 bases lay in between.

This clone occurred once. This chain uses TRBV7-2 with TRBJ2-3, with TRBD2 matching over 7 bases. The CDR3 is 15 residues long. The germline gives CDR1 SGHTA, CDR2 FQGNSA. J lost 4 bases, V lost 2 bases, and 6 bases had no gene match. As DNA, the CDR3 is TGTGCCAGCAGCTTATTAGGACTAGTCGCAGATACGCAGTATTTT. It is translated as CASSLLGLVADTQYF.